This entry is about one TCR beta chain. Its antigen is unidentified. At one of its ends the junction is not consistent with the germline gene, which may arise from a read error. TCRdb re-derived calls from the 5' RACE reads in MiXCR, one entry per CDR3 protein. Among 250,000 to 400,000 distinct CDR3 sequences listed, around 10% were seen once. This entry comes from a study of CD8 T cells in ankylosing spondylitis. General study results and limits: According to the report, clones linked to the disease were significantly enriched in matched synovial fluid samples taken from ankylosing spondylitis patients.

The CDR3 totals 14 residues. Looked up from germline, CDR1 is SGHVS and CDR2 is FNYEAQ. V gene TRBV7-6 combines with J gene TRBJ2-5, with D possibly being TRBD2 (5 bases). The material sequenced was blood, either unsorted or a sorted T cell fraction (not recorded which). The receptor's source is a female donor with ankylosing spondylitis or in good health (not recorded which). This CDR3 is CVSSGSGPEGTQYF. CDR3 sequence (DNA): TGTGTCAGCAGCGGAAGTGGGCCTGAAGGGACCCAGTACTTC.